The source of this TCR beta chain is a study of technical replicates of blood from several donors. The CDR3 is 14 residues long. The V gene's germline CDR1 is LGHNT and CDR2 FRNRAP. The germline V and J ends were trimmed by 5 bases and 4 bases, with 12 bases remaining between them. Only in-frame clones appear in the TCRdb table, and some are missing; sequencing was by immunoSEQ multiplex PCR. In the table there are roughly 92,000 clones, 85% to 95% of which are singletons. The sample consisted of T cells isolated from PBMCs. The chain couples TRBV12-5 to TRBJ1-5, with a tentative D call TRBD1 (6 bases). This TCR was recovered from a human donor in good health. The CDR3 loop is CASGPTGWNQPQHF. Here the CDR3 DNA reads TGTGCTAGTGGTCCGACAGGCTGGAATCAGCCCCAGCATTTT. Based on the CDR3 plus reference TRBV12-5 and TRBJ1-5, the full variable domain is DARVTQTPRHKVTEMGQEVTMRCQPILGHNTVFWYRQTMMQGLELLAYFRNRAPLDDSGMPKDRFSAEMPDATLATLKIQPSEPRDSAVYFCASGPTGWNQPQHFGDGTRLSIL.